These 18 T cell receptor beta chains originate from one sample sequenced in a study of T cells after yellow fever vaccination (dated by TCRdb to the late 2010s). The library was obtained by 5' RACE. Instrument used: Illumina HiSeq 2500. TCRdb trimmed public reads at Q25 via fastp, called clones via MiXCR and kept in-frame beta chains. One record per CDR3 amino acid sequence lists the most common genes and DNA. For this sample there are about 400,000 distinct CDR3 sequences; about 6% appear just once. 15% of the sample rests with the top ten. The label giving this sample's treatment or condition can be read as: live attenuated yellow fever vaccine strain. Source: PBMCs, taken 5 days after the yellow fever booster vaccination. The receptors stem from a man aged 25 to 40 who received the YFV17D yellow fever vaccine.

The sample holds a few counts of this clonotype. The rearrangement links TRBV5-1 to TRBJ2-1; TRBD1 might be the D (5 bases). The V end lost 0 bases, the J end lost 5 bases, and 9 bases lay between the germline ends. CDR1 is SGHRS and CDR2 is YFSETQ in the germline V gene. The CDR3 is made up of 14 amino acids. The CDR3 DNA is TGCGCCAGCAGCTTGGACAGGACCAACAATGAGCAGTTCTTC. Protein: CASSLDRTNNEQFF. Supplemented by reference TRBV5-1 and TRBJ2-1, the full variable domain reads KAGVTQTPRYLIKTRGQQVTLSCSPISGHRSVSWYQQTPGQGLQFLFEYFSETQRNKGNFPGRFSGRQFSNSRSEMNVSTLELGDSALYLCASSLDRTNNEQFFGPGTRLTVL.

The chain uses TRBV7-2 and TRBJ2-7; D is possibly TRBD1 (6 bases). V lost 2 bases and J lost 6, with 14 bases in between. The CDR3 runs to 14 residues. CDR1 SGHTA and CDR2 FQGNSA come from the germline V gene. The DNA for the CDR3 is TGTGCCAGCAGCTTAAATCAGGGGTTGGGCGAGCAGTACTTC. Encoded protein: CASSLNQGLGEQYF. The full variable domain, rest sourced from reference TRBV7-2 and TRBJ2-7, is GAGVSQSPSNKVTEKGKDVELRCDPISGHTALYWYRQSLGQGLEFLIYFQGNSAPDKSGLPSDRFSAERTGGSVSTLTIQRTQQEDSAVYLCASSLNQGLGEQYFGPGTRLTVT.

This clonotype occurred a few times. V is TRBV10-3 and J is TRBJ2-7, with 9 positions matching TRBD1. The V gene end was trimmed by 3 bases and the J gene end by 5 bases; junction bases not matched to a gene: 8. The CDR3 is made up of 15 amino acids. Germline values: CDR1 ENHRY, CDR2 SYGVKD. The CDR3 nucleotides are TGTGCCATCAGTGATCCCCGGGACAGGGTTGACGAGCAGTACTTC. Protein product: CAISDPRDRVDEQYF.

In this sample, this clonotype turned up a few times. DNA of the CDR3: TGTGCCAGCGGCAGGGGGCATGGTCAGCCCCAGCATTTT. It is translated as CASGRGHGQPQHF. V gene TRBV12-3 or TRBV12-4 combines with J gene TRBJ1-5, with 8 bases aligning to TRBD1. V shed 8 bases and J 6 bases; nucleotides not matched to a gene: 6. This CDR3 is built from 13 residues.

CDR3 amino acids: CASVSGRTYEQYF. In DNA form, the CDR3 reads TGTGCCAGCGTGAGCGGGAGGACGTACGAGCAGTACTTC. The chain links TRBV6-2 or TRBV6-3 to TRBJ2-7; 9 bases agree with TRBD2. The germline V gene has CDR1 MNHEY and CDR2 SVGEGT. Losses at the gene ends were 8 bases for V and 4 bases for J; bases not matched to a gene: 6. CDR3 length: 13 residues.

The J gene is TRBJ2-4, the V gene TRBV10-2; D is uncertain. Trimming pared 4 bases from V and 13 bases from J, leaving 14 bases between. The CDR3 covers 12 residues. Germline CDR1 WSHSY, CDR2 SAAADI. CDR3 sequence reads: CASSGSRILQYF. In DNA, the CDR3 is TGCGCCAGCAGTGGTTCTAGGATCCTCCAGTACTTC.

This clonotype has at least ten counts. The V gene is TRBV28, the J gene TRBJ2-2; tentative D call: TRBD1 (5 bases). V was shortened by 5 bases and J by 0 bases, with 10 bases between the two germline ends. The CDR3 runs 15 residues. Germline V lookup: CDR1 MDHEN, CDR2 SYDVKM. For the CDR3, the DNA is TGTGCCAGCAGTCGGAGACAGACGAACACCGGGGAGCTGTTTTTT. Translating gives CASSRRQTNTGELFF.

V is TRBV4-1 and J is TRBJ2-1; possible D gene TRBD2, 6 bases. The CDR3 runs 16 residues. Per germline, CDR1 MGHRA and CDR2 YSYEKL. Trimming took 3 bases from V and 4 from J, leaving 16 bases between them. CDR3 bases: TGCGCCAGCAGCCAGGTAGGCGGGATAAAATACAATGAGCAGTTCTTC. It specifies CASSQVGGIKYNEQFF.

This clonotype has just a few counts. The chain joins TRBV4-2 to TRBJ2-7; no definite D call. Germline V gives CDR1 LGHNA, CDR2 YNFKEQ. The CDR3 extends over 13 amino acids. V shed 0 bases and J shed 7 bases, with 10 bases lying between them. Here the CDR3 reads CASSQEEGWEQYF. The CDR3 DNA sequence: TGTGCCAGCAGCCAAGAGGAAGGGTGGGAGCAGTACTTC.

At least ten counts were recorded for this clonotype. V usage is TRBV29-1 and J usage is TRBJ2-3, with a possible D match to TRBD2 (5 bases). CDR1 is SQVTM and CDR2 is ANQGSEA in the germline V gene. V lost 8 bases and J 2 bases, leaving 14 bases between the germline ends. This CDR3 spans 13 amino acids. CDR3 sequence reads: CSSMGRHTDTQYF. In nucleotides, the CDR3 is TGCAGCTCTATGGGGAGACACACAGATACGCAGTATTTT.

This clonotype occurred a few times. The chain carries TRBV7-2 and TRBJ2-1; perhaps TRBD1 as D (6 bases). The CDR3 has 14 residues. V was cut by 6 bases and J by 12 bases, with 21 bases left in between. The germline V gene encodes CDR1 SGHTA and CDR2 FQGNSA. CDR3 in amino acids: CASRGTPLGGGQFF. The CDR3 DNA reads TGTGCCAGCAGGGGGACACCCCTTGGCGGAGGGCAGTTCTTC.

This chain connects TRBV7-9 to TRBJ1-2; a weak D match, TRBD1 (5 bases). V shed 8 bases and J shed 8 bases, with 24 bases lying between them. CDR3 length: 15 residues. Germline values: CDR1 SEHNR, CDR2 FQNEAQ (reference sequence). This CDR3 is CASADGVQGRGGYTF. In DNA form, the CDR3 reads TGTGCCAGCGCCGACGGGGTGCAGGGTCGCGGAGGCTACACCTTC.

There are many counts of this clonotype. The CDR3 loop reads CASSLGQKWETQYF. The CDR3 coding sequence is TGCGCCAGCAGCTTGGGACAGAAGTGGGAGACCCAGTACTTC. The rearrangement links TRBV5-1 to TRBJ2-5, with D maybe TRBD1 (5 bases). V lost 0 bases to trimming and J lost 5 bases, with 11 bases between them. The germline V gene has CDR1 SGHRS and CDR2 YFSETQ. The CDR3 extends over 14 amino acids. Supplemented by reference TRBV5-1 and TRBJ2-5, the full variable domain reads KAGVTQTPRYLIKTRGQQVTLSCSPISGHRSVSWYQQTPGQGLQFLFEYFSETQRNKGNFPGRFSGRQFSNSRSEMNVSTLELGDSALYLCASSLGQKWETQYFGPGTRLLVL.

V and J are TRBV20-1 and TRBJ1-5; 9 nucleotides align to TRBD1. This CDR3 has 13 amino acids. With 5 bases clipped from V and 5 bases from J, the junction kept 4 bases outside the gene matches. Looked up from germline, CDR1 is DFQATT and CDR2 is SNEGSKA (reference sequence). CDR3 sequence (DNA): TGCAGTGCTTACAGGGGGCTTCATCAGCCCCAGCATTTT. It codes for CSAYRGLHQPQHF.

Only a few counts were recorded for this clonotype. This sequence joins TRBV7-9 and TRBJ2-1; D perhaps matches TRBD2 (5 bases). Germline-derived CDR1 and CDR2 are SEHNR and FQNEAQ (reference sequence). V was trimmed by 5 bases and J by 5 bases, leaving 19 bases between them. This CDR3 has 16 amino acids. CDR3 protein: CASSPPGLRINNEQFF. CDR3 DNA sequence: TGTGCCAGCAGCCCGCCGGGGTTGCGGATCAACAATGAGCAGTTCTTC.

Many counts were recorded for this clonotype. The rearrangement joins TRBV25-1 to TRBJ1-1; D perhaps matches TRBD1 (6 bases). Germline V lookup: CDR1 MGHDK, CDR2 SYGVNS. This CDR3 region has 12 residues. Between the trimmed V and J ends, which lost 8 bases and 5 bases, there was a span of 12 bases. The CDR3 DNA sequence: TGTGCCAGCGTAGGGGGTATAACTGAAGCTTTCTTT. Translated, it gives CASVGGITEAFF.

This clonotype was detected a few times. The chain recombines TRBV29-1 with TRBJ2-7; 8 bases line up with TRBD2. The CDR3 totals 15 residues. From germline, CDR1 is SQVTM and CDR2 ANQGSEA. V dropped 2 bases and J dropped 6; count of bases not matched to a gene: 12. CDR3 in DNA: TGCAGCGTTGAATCGGACAGCCGCCGGGGGGGCGAGCAGTACTTC. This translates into CSVESDSRRGGEQYF.

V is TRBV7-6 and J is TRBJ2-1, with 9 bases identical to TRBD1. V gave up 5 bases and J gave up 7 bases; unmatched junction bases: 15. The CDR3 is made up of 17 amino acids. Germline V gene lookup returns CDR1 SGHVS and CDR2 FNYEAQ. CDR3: CASSTPGQGREWNEQFF. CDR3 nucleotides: TGTGCCAGCAGCACCCCGGGACAGGGTAGGGAGTGGAATGAGCAGTTCTTC.